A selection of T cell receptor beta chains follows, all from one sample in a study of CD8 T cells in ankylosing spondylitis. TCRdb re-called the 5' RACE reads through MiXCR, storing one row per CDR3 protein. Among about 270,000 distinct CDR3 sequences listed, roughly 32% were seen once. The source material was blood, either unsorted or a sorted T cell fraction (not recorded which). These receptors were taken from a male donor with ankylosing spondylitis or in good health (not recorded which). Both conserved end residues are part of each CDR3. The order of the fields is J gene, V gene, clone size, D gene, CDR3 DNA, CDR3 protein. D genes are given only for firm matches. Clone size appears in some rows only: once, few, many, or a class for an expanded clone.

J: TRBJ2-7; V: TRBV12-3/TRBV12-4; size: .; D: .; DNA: TGTGCCAGCAGCCGGTACTACGAGCAGTACTTC; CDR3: CASSRYYEQYF
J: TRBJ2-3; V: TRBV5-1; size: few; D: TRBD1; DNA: TGCGCCAGCCAACAGACAGGGGCTAGCACAGATACGCAGTATTTT; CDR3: CASQQTGASTDTQYF
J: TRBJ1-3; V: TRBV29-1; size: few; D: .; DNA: TGCAGCGTTGATTCTGGGGGCTCTGGAAACACCATATATTTT; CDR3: CSVDSGGSGNTIYF
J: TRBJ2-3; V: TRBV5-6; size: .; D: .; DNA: TGTGCCAGCAGCTTTATTGTCGATGGGACAGATACGCAGTATTTT; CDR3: CASSFIVDGTDTQYF
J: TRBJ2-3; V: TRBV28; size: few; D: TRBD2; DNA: TGTGCCAGCAGGCCGGGAGGGGCAGATACGCAGTATTTT; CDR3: CASRPGGADTQYF
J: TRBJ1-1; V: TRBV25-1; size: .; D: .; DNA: TGTGCCAGCAGTTCGCTCGGGAACACTGAAGCTTTCTTT; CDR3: CASSSLGNTEAFF
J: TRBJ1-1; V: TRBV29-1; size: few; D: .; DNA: TGCAGCGCGTCAGGGCCGATGAACACTGAAGCTTTCTTT; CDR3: CSASGPMNTEAFF
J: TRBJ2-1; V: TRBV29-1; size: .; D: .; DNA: TGCAGCGTTATGTTGAGCTCCTACAATGAGCAGTTCTTC; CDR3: CSVMLSSYNEQFF
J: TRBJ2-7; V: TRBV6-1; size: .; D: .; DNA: TGTGCCAGCACCAACGGTAGGGGCACCTACGAGCAGTACTTC; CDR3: CASTNGRGTYEQYF
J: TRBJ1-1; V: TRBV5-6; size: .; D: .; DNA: TGTGCCAGCAGCTTCGACAGAAACACTGAAGCTTTCTTT; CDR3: CASSFDRNTEAFF